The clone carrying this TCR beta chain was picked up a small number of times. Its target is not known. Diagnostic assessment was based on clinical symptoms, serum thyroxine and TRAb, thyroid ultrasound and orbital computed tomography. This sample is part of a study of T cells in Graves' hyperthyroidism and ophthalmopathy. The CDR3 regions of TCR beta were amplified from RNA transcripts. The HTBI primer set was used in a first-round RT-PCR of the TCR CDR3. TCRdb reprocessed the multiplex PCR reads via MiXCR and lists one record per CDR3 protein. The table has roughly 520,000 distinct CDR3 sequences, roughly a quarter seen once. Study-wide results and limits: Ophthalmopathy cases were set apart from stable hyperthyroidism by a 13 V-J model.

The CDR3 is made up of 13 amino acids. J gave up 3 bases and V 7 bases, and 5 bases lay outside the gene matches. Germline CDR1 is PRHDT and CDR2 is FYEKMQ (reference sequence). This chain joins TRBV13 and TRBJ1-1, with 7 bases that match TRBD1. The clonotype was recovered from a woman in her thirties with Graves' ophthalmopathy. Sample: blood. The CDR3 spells CASKRGQYTEAFF. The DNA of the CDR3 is TGTGCCAGCAAGCGGGGACAGTACACTGAAGCTTTCTTT.